This is a list of T cell receptor beta chains from one sample in a study of T cells in Graves' hyperthyroidism and ophthalmopathy. One entry per CDR3 protein, called by TCRdb with MiXCR from the multiplex PCR reads. Of 350,000 to 400,000 distinct CDR3 sequences listed, more than 12% are singletons. Sequencing was carried out using blood. The receptor source for this set is a woman aged 25-40 years with Graves' hyperthyroidism. Each CDR3 is given with its conserved first and last residue. The D gene is left open where the match is weak. Size values are once, few and many counts, or a class for expanded clones, and some rows have none.

j_call | cdr3_length | clone_size | v_call | d_call | cdr3_nt | cdr3_aa
TRBJ1-1 | 14 | many | TRBV7-2 | - | TGTGCCAGCAGCTTAGAGGTCGTGAACACTGAAGCTTTCTTT | CASSLEVVNTEAFF
TRBJ2-5 | 16 | few | TRBV20-1 | TRBD2 | TGCAGTGCTAGGCGTTCGGGAGGCAACCGGGGGGAGACCCAGTACTTC | CSARRSGGNRGETQYF
TRBJ1-3 | 12 | many | TRBV29-1 | - | TGCAGCGCGCAGGGAACTGGAAACACCATATATTTT | CSAQGTGNTIYF
TRBJ2-7 | 12 | many | TRBV3-1 | - | TGTGCCAGCAGCCAAGATGACTACGAGCAGTACTTC | CASSQDDYEQYF
TRBJ2-5 | 19 | - | TRBV7-2 | TRBD2 | TGTGCCAGCAGCCCGGTAGCGGGAGGGCGTATCGAGTACCAAGAGACCCAGTACTTC | CASSPVAGGRIEYQETQYF
TRBJ2-5 | 14 | many | TRBV6-6 | - | TGTGCCAGCAGTTACTCGGAGTTAGGAGAGACCCAGTACTTC | CASSYSELGETQYF
TRBJ2-1 | 15 | few | TRBV15 | TRBD2 | TGTGCCACCCGGATATGGCGGGAGTCCCAGGACGAGCAGTTCTTC | CATRIWRESQDEQFF
TRBJ2-7 | 15 | many | TRBV30 | - | TGTGCCTGGAGTGTAAGGGGTGGGGGGCCCTACGAGCAGTACTTC | CAWSVRGGGPYEQYF
TRBJ1-2 | 11 | many | TRBV30 | - | TGTGCCTGGAGTCAGTCTTACGGCTACACCTTC | CAWSQSYGYTF
TRBJ1-4 | 14 | few | TRBV28 | - | TGTGCCAGCGGCTCGGGGTCAGGCCCTGAAAAACTGTTTTTT | CASGSGSGPEKLFF
TRBJ1-5 | 17 | - | TRBV5-6 | - | TGTGCCAGCAGCTTGGGGGCAGGAAAAAGGAGCAATCAGCCCCAGCATTTT | CASSLGAGKRSNQPQHF
TRBJ2-1 | 15 | - | TRBV15 | TRBD1 | TGTGCCACCAGCTGGGGACAGGGAATGTACAATGAGCAGTTCTTC | CATSWGQGMYNEQFF
TRBJ2-3 | 12 | few | TRBV20-1 | - | TGCAGTGCTCGTGGGACACAGGATACGCAGTATTTT | CSARGTQDTQYF
TRBJ2-5 | 15 | many | TRBV7-3 | - | TGTGCCAGCAGCCCCCGTTTGGGGGGCCAAGAGACCCAGTACTTC | CASSPRLGGQETQYF
TRBJ2-1 | 17 | many | TRBV7-2 | TRBD2 | TGTGCCATCCCGCGGCCTAGCGGGAGTAGAGCCTACAATGAGCAGTTCTTC | CAIPRPSGSRAYNEQFF
TRBJ2-7 | 17 | many | TRBV18 | TRBD1 | TGTGCCAGCTCACAGATCCCAGGGGGCGGCGGCGGGGACGAGCAGTACTTC | CASSQIPGGGGGDEQYF
TRBJ2-7 | 14 | - | TRBV7-2 | TRBD1 | TGTGCCAGCAGCCAGGACAGGTCGGGTAGCGAGCAGTACTTC | CASSQDRSGSEQYF
TRBJ2-1 | 16 | - | TRBV7-9 | - | TGTGCCAGCAGCTTTAGACCACAGGGGAGGGACAATGAGCAGTTCTTC | CASSFRPQGRDNEQFF